The 8 T cell receptor beta chains presented below share a single source sample, sequenced in a study of blood T cell repertoires in COVID-19. Sequenced by immunoSEQ multiplex PCR; TCRdb stores in-frame clones only, minus some. The table includes about 55,000 clones, 88% detected once. The material sequenced was peripheral blood. The receptor source for this set is a man aged 60-69 years with active COVID-19.

This chain connects TRBV9 to TRBJ1-6; D unresolved. Trimming pared 0 bases from V and 7 bases from J, leaving 5 bases between. Germline V gene lookup returns CDR1 SGDLS and CDR2 YYNGEE. The CDR3 consists of 13 residues. CDR3 region: CASSVERNSPLHF. CDR3 nucleotide sequence: TGTGCCAGCAGCGTAGAGAGGAATTCACCCCTCCACTTT.

CDR3: CASNSGLQHADTQYF. CDR3 coding DNA: TGCGCCAGCAACTCGGGACTACAACACGCAGATACGCAGTATTTT. This chain connects TRBV23-1 to TRBJ2-3, with 7 bases matching TRBD2. TRBV23-1 is given ORF status, its function remaining uncertain. The CDR3 is 15 amino acids. The V gene end was trimmed by 7 bases and the J gene end by 4 bases; junction bases not matched to a gene: 11.

The chain employs TRBV9 and TRBJ1-1; D remains unclear. V was trimmed by 0 bases and J by 3 bases, leaving 6 bases between them. This CDR3 comprises 13 residues. CDR1 is SGDLS and CDR2 is YYNGEE in the germline V gene. The CDR3 loop is CASSVGRDTEAFF. CDR3 bases: TGTGCCAGCAGCGTAGGCCGGGACACTGAAGCTTTCTTT.

The chain has TRBV20-1 and TRBJ2-1; D unclear. This CDR3 contains 13 residues. Germline-derived CDR1 and CDR2 are DFQATT and SNEGSKA (reference sequence). V dropped 3 bases and J dropped 4 bases, with 10 bases sitting between them. CDR3 region: CSASGLGYNEQFF. The CDR3 bases are TGCAGTGCTAGTGGGCTAGGATACAATGAGCAGTTCTTC.

The sample holds a few counts of this clone. V and J are TRBV10-1 and TRBJ1-5, with TRBD1 identical over 7 bases. With V trimmed by 6 bases and J by 4 bases, 6 bases remained unmatched. Germline loops: CDR1 WNHNN, CDR2 SYGVQD (reference sequence). The CDR3 consists of 14 residues. The CDR3 region is CASSTGTENQPQHF. For the CDR3, the DNA is TGCGCCAGCAGCACCGGGACAGAGAATCAGCCCCAGCATTTT.

The chain is built from TRBV12-3 or TRBV12-4 and TRBJ2-1, with 13 bases lining up with TRBD2. The length of the CDR3 is 13 residues. Germline trimming cut 3 bases from V and 16 bases from J; bases unmatched to any gene: 6. CDR3 DNA: TGTGCCAGCAGTTTCGGCGGACTAGCGGGAGTCTTCTTC. Translating it yields CASSFGGLAGVFF.

CDR3 residues: CASSQGSRGSETQYF. The CDR3 nucleotides are TGCGCCAGCAGCCAGGGTTCTCGAGGGAGTGAGACCCAGTACTTC. The rearrangement joins TRBV4-1 to TRBJ2-5; maybe TRBD2 (5 bases). This CDR3 contains 15 residues. CDR1 is MGHRA and CDR2 is YSYEKL in the germline V gene. The V gene lost 3 bases and the J gene lost 5 bases, with 16 bases spanning the gap.

The V call is TRBV28, the J call TRBJ2-1; 10 bases match TRBD2. V gave up 4 bases and J gave up 8 bases; unmatched junction bases: 8. The CDR3 is 15 residues long. Germline CDR1 and CDR2: MDHEN and SYDVKM. The CDR3 loop is CASSSLAGANHEQFF. CDR3 nucleotide sequence: TGTGCCAGCAGTTCCCTAGCGGGAGCAAACCATGAGCAGTTCTTC.